This T cell receptor (beta chain) is drawn from a study of blood T cell repertoires in COVID-19. Study details: Samples of COVID-19 (acute and convalescent) were obtained from the United States, Italy and Spain. Sample material is recorded as cDNA or gDNA derived from T cells, B-cell-depleted T cells, or PBMCs.

The authors' processing: Reference gene primer amplification in the assay estimated nucleated cell counts. Clones were read by immunoSEQ multiplex PCR, and TCRdb kept only the in-frame ones, dropping some. That table furnishes V, J and clone size, whereas the DNA furnished D and trimming. The data hold under 250,000 clones, with 89% observed a single time. Germline CDR1 MNHEY, CDR2 SMNVEV (reference sequence). The CDR3 length is 14 residues. J was trimmed by 4 bases and V by 5 bases; bases with no gene match: 5. This receptor was taken from a woman aged 40 to 50 with acute or convalescent COVID-19. Sequenced material: peripheral blood. The chain links TRBV27 to TRBJ1-1, with 9 bases fitting TRBD1. The CDR3 DNA reads TGTGCCAGCAGTCTCAGACAGGGGGGCACTGAAGCTTTCTTT. Protein product: CASSLRQGGTEAFF.